This T cell receptor beta chain was sequenced for a study of control samples from healthy donors and cancer patients (dated by TCRdb to between 2020 and 2021). The table lists this clone with a count of one. Its recognized antigen is unknown. No base quality values were provided; no much bigger clone lies one nucleotide off. CDR1 and CDR2 were assigned from the germline V gene as SGHRS and YFSETQ. Including the terminal cysteine and phenylalanine, the CDR3 comprises 14 residues. The kept DNA is CDR3 alone, 42 bases in frame from the first base. Relative to germline, V is 0 bases shorter and J is 1 base shorter, with 7 bases between their ends. Library preparation employed the immunoSEQ multiplex PCR assay. In TCRdb, the immuneACCESS table is reduced to in-frame sequences with V and J assigned. These tables do not hold every clone; where another copy was compared, an unresolved V gene accounts for under half, and the others remain unexplained. This sample gives 150,000 to 200,000 clones in total; 88% of them show up just once. Under 2% of the sample comes from the top ten.

Sequenced input: blood. The sequence was obtained from a man between 18 and 29 years old in good health. The V and J segments used are TRBV5-1 and TRBJ1-1; no confident D gene assignment can be made. Here is the DNA: TGCGCCAGCAGCTTGGAGCCCGAGAACACTGAAGCTTTCTTT. Its protein reads: CASSLEPENTEAFF. Where the CDR3 stops, the reference TRBV5-1 and TRBJ1-1 genes take over; the full variable domain is KAGVTQTPRYLIKTRGQQVTLSCSPISGHRSVSWYQQTPGQGLQFLFEYFSETQRNKGNFPGRFSGRQFSNSRSEMNVSTLELGDSALYLCASSLEPENTEAFFGQGTRLTVV.